Only a few counts were recorded for the clone carrying this T cell receptor beta chain. The sample is drawn from a study of T cell repertoires in cytomegalovirus infection. Overall study: Public TCR beta signatures marked donors with CMV infection and the matching HLA.

TCRdb re-called the reads through MiXCR, storing one row per CDR3 protein. In the table there are 300,000 or so distinct CDR3 sequences, under 30% of which are singletons. The CDR3 contains 15 residues. V lost 0 bases, J lost 4 bases, and 9 bases stayed unmatched. CDR1 DFQATT and CDR2 SNEGSKA come from the germline V gene (reference sequence). This chain joins TRBV20-1 and TRBJ2-7, with 7 bases aligning to TRBD1. Sequencing was performed on PBMCs. This receptor was taken from a human donor in good health (CMV status not recorded). Some clones in this sample may be carry-over from other donors' samples. The CDR3 here is CSARDLTGSLYEQYF. In DNA, the CDR3 is TGCAGTGCTAGAGATTTGACAGGGAGCCTATACGAGCAGTACTTC.